This is a list of T cell receptor beta chains from one sample in a study of cytomegalovirus exposure and HLA in healthy donors. Generated by immunoSEQ multiplex PCR, the TCRdb table keeps only in-frame clones and is missing some. The sample has 90,000 to 150,000 clones; around two thirds are singletons. The specimen sequenced was PBMCs. These receptors all stem from a woman aged 40 to 49 in good health and CMV-seropositive. The CDR3 runs from the conserved cysteine through the conserved F or W. A D gene is named only where the DNA matches it firmly. Not every row has a clone size; where given, it reads once, few, many or a size class.

abundance: few
d_gene: NA
v_gene: TRBV30
j_gene: TRBJ1-1
CDR3aa: CAWSVTPNTTNTEAFF
CDR3nt: TGTGCCTGGAGTGTAACCCCCAATACAACGAACACTGAAGCTTTCTTT

abundance: NA
d_gene: NA
v_gene: TRBV9
j_gene: TRBJ1-3
CDR3aa: CASSWSRGGHSGNTIYF
CDR3nt: TGTGCCAGCAGCTGGAGTCGTGGGGGACACTCTGGAAACACCATATATTTT

abundance: NA
d_gene: TRBD1
v_gene: TRBV27
j_gene: TRBJ1-1
CDR3aa: CASSFGQGYTEAFF
CDR3nt: TGTGCCAGCAGTTTCGGACAGGGTTACACTGAAGCTTTCTTT

abundance: NA
d_gene: NA
v_gene: TRBV7-6
j_gene: TRBJ2-2
CDR3aa: CASSYLPTGELFF
CDR3nt: TGTGCCAGCAGTTATCTCCCCACCGGGGAGCTGTTTTTT

abundance: few
d_gene: NA
v_gene: TRBV29-1
j_gene: TRBJ2-7
CDR3aa: CSVGLGGIYEQYF
CDR3nt: TGCAGCGTTGGTCTAGGGGGTATTTACGAGCAGTACTTC

abundance: NA
d_gene: TRBD1
v_gene: TRBV9
j_gene: TRBJ1-4
CDR3aa: CASSARGTGGEKLFF
CDR3nt: TGTGCCAGCAGCGCAAGAGGGACAGGCGGAGAAAAACTGTTTTTT

abundance: few
d_gene: TRBD1
v_gene: TRBV4-1
j_gene: TRBJ1-4
CDR3aa: CASSQDWSPGQGGKLFF
CDR3nt: TGCGCCAGCAGCCAAGATTGGTCCCCGGGACAGGGTGGAAAACTGTTTTTT

abundance: NA
d_gene: TRBD1
v_gene: TRBV5-1
j_gene: TRBJ1-2
CDR3aa: CASSLAPGGAYGYTF
CDR3nt: TGCGCCAGCAGCTTGGCCCCAGGGGGCGCATATGGCTACACCTTC

abundance: NA
d_gene: NA
v_gene: TRBV7-2
j_gene: TRBJ1-3
CDR3aa: CASSFLGQRRNTIYF
CDR3nt: TGTGCCAGCAGCTTCCTTGGACAGCGCCGAAACACCATATATTTT

abundance: NA
d_gene: TRBD1
v_gene: TRBV4-2
j_gene: TRBJ1-5
CDR3aa: CASSQDWGQINQPQHF
CDR3nt: TGTGCCAGCAGCCAAGATTGGGGACAGATCAATCAGCCCCAGCATTTT

abundance: NA
d_gene: TRBD2
v_gene: TRBV7-2
j_gene: TRBJ2-1
CDR3aa: CASSFTTSPYYNEQFF
CDR3nt: TGTGCCAGCAGCTTCACGACTAGCCCATACTACAATGAGCAGTTCTTC

abundance: NA
d_gene: NA
v_gene: TRBV7-2
j_gene: TRBJ2-1
CDR3aa: CASSSEAGEQFF
CDR3nt: TGTGCCAGCAGCTCCGAGGCGGGTGAGCAGTTCTTC

abundance: once
d_gene: NA
v_gene: TRBV9
j_gene: TRBJ2-2
CDR3aa: CASSVAPMVQGGTGELFF
CDR3nt: TGTGCCAGCAGCGTAGCTCCCATGGTGCAGGGTGGCACCGGGGAGCTGTTTTTT

abundance: once
d_gene: TRBD1
v_gene: TRBV11-2
j_gene: TRBJ1-2
CDR3aa: CASSLDSIRGPYGYTF
CDR3nt: TGTGCCAGCAGCTTAGATAGTATCAGGGGGCCCTATGGCTACACCTTC

abundance: NA
d_gene: NA
v_gene: TRBV6-5
j_gene: TRBJ1-5
CDR3aa: CASSFSINQPQHF
CDR3nt: TGTGCCAGCAGTTTCAGTATCAATCAGCCCCAGCATTTT

abundance: NA
d_gene: TRBD1
v_gene: TRBV2
j_gene: TRBJ2-7
CDR3aa: CASSATGVTNEQYF
CDR3nt: TGTGCCAGCAGTGCTACAGGGGTCACTAACGAGCAGTACTTC

abundance: NA
d_gene: NA
v_gene: TRBV29-1
j_gene: TRBJ2-1
CDR3aa: CSVVLASYNEQFF
CDR3nt: TGCAGCGTGGTTCTAGCGTCCTACAATGAGCAGTTCTTC

abundance: few
d_gene: NA
v_gene: TRBV2
j_gene: TRBJ1-1
CDR3aa: CASSVFREGTEAFF
CDR3nt: TGTGCCAGCAGTGTTTTCAGGGAGGGGACTGAAGCTTTCTTT

abundance: NA
d_gene: TRBD1
v_gene: TRBV5-1
j_gene: TRBJ2-7
CDR3aa: CASSLDRTGQTYEQYF
CDR3nt: TGCGCCAGCAGCTTGGACCGGACAGGACAGACCTACGAGCAGTATTTC

abundance: NA
d_gene: TRBD1
v_gene: TRBV27
j_gene: TRBJ1-2
CDR3aa: CASSPGTGSYGYTF
CDR3nt: TGTGCCAGCAGTCCCGGGACAGGAAGCTATGGCTACACCTTC

abundance: once
d_gene: NA
v_gene: TRBV6-6
j_gene: TRBJ1-1
CDR3aa: CASSYDSEAFF
CDR3nt: TGTGCCAGCAGTTATGACAGTGAAGCTTTCTTT

abundance: NA
d_gene: TRBD1
v_gene: TRBV6-6
j_gene: TRBJ2-5
CDR3aa: CASSYAARDSKETQYF
CDR3nt: TGTGCCAGCAGTTATGCCGCCCGGGACAGCAAAGAGACCCAGTACTTC

abundance: once
d_gene: NA
v_gene: TRBV6-5
j_gene: TRBJ2-1
CDR3aa: CASSYRGNEQFF
CDR3nt: TGTGCCAGCAGTTACAGGGGCAATGAGCAGTTCTTC

abundance: NA
d_gene: NA
v_gene: TRBV6-4
j_gene: TRBJ2-1
CDR3aa: CASSPGGLSYNEQFF
CDR3nt: TGTGCCAGCAGTCCGGGGGGCCTCTCCTACAATGAGCAGTTCTTC

abundance: NA
d_gene: TRBD2
v_gene: TRBV2
j_gene: TRBJ2-7
CDR3aa: CASQPGLAVYEQYF
CDR3nt: TGTGCCAGCCAACCGGGACTAGCGGTCTACGAGCAGTACTTC

abundance: NA
d_gene: TRBD2
v_gene: TRBV6-5
j_gene: TRBJ2-3
CDR3aa: CASSSLAGGKDTQYF
CDR3nt: TGTGCCAGCAGCTCACTAGCGGGGGGAAAAGATACGCAGTATTTT

abundance: few
d_gene: NA
v_gene: TRBV4-3
j_gene: TRBJ2-3
CDR3aa: CASSQFRGFRGTDTQYF
CDR3nt: TGCGCCAGCAGCCAATTCAGGGGCTTCAGGGGCACAGATACGCAGTATTTT

abundance: NA
d_gene: NA
v_gene: TRBV7-9
j_gene: TRBJ2-3
CDR3aa: CASSLPVSTDTQYF
CDR3nt: TGTGCCAGCAGCTTACCAGTAAGCACAGATACGCAGTATTTT

abundance: NA
d_gene: TRBD1
v_gene: TRBV7-4
j_gene: TRBJ2-7
CDR3aa: CASSHDRGIYEQYF
CDR3nt: TGTGCCAGCAGCCATGACAGGGGAATCTACGAGCAGTACTTC

abundance: NA
d_gene: NA
v_gene: TRBV29-1
j_gene: TRBJ2-1
CDR3aa: CSVEPPGGYNEQFF
CDR3nt: TGCAGCGTTGAACCCCCCGGGGGCTACAATGAGCAGTTCTTC

abundance: NA
d_gene: NA
v_gene: TRBV7-3
j_gene: TRBJ1-5
CDR3aa: CASSRAGGNQPQHF
CDR3nt: TGTGCCAGCAGCAGGGCGGGGGGAAATCAGCCCCAGCATTTT

abundance: NA
d_gene: NA
v_gene: TRBV9
j_gene: TRBJ1-1
CDR3aa: CASSPAVGGTEAFF
CDR3nt: TGTGCCAGCAGCCCCGCAGTCGGGGGGACTGAAGCTTTCTTT

abundance: once
d_gene: TRBD2
v_gene: TRBV13
j_gene: TRBJ2-3
CDR3aa: CASTFNGLAVTDTQYF
CDR3nt: TGTGCCAGCACCTTCAATGGACTAGCGGTGACAGATACGCAGTATTTT

abundance: NA
d_gene: NA
v_gene: TRBV7-3
j_gene: TRBJ1-1
CDR3aa: CASSLATGEAFF
CDR3nt: TGTGCCAGCAGCTTAGCTACAGGGGAAGCTTTCTTT

abundance: NA
d_gene: NA
v_gene: TRBV18
j_gene: TRBJ1-4
CDR3aa: CASSPRQATNEKLFF
CDR3nt: TGTGCCAGCTCACCTAGACAGGCAACTAATGAAAAACTGTTTTTT

abundance: NA
d_gene: NA
v_gene: TRBV28
j_gene: TRBJ2-2
CDR3aa: CASRPMTGKANTGELFF
CDR3nt: TGTGCCAGCAGACCTATGACAGGAAAGGCGAACACCGGGGAGCTGTTTTTT

abundance: few
d_gene: NA
v_gene: TRBV7-9
j_gene: TRBJ1-1
CDR3aa: CASLEGGANTEAFF
CDR3nt: TGTGCCAGCCTCGAGGGAGGGGCGAACACTGAAGCTTTCTTT

abundance: NA
d_gene: TRBD1
v_gene: TRBV7-9
j_gene: TRBJ1-6
CDR3aa: CASSLSGTANYNSPLHF
CDR3nt: TGTGCCAGCAGCTTATCCGGGACAGCGAACTATAATTCACCCCTCCACTTT

abundance: NA
d_gene: NA
v_gene: TRBV9
j_gene: TRBJ1-5
CDR3aa: CASSVGQAGPQHF
CDR3nt: TGTGCCAGCAGCGTAGGACAGGCCGGGCCCCAGCATTTT

abundance: NA
d_gene: TRBD1
v_gene: TRBV5-1
j_gene: TRBJ1-1
CDR3aa: CASSSAPGGITEAFF
CDR3nt: TGCGCCAGCAGCTCCGCGCCAGGGGGCATCACTGAAGCTTTCTTT

abundance: NA
d_gene: NA
v_gene: TRBV7-9
j_gene: TRBJ2-5
CDR3aa: CASSFPVELETQYF
CDR3nt: TGTGCCAGCAGCTTTCCGGTCGAATTGGAGACCCAGTACTTC

abundance: NA
d_gene: NA
v_gene: TRBV5-4
j_gene: TRBJ1-1
CDR3aa: CASSLEGVTEAFF
CDR3nt: TGTGCCAGCAGCTTGGAAGGGGTCACTGAAGCTTTCTTT

abundance: NA
d_gene: NA
v_gene: TRBV18
j_gene: TRBJ1-1
CDR3aa: CASSRLSSQLNTEAFF
CDR3nt: TGTGCCAGCTCACGTCTTTCTTCACAACTGAACACTGAAGCTTTCTTT

abundance: NA
d_gene: NA
v_gene: TRBV7-2
j_gene: TRBJ1-3
CDR3aa: CASSPTLSGNTIYF
CDR3nt: TGTGCCAGCAGCCCAACCCTATCTGGAAACACCATATATTTT

abundance: NA
d_gene: TRBD1
v_gene: TRBV10-3
j_gene: TRBJ2-3
CDR3aa: CAIRTDREGDTQYF
CDR3nt: TGTGCCATCAGAACGGACAGGGAAGGGGATACGCAGTATTTT

abundance: NA
d_gene: TRBD1
v_gene: TRBV29-1
j_gene: TRBJ1-1
CDR3aa: CSANRQGEDTEAFF
CDR3nt: TGCAGCGCCAACCGACAGGGGGAGGACACTGAAGCTTTCTTT

abundance: NA
d_gene: TRBD1
v_gene: TRBV7-3
j_gene: TRBJ2-7
CDR3aa: CASSPGQGVQEQYF
CDR3nt: TGTGCCAGCAGCCCCGGACAGGGGGTTCAGGAGCAGTACTTC

abundance: NA
d_gene: NA
v_gene: TRBV5-8
j_gene: TRBJ2-6
CDR3aa: CASRLFSGTGANVLTF
CDR3nt: TGTGCCAGCAGGTTGTTTTCAGGGACTGGGGCCAACGTCCTGACTTTC

abundance: NA
d_gene: NA
v_gene: TRBV2
j_gene: TRBJ1-4
CDR3aa: CASSEAQLEKLFF
CDR3nt: TGTGCCAGCAGTGAAGCACAATTAGAAAAACTGTTTTTT

abundance: once
d_gene: NA
v_gene: TRBV2
j_gene: TRBJ1-1
CDR3aa: CASSVAPGTEAFF
CDR3nt: TGTGCCAGCTCCGTTGCCCCGGGTACTGAAGCTTTCTTT

abundance: NA
d_gene: NA
v_gene: TRBV5-1
j_gene: TRBJ2-2
CDR3aa: CASSLVRTGELFF
CDR3nt: TGCGCCAGCAGCTTGGTTCGGACCGGGGAGCTGTTTTTT

abundance: NA
d_gene: NA
v_gene: TRBV6-1
j_gene: TRBJ1-5
CDR3aa: CASSPNGNQPQHF
CDR3nt: TGTGCCAGCAGCCCCAACGGGAATCAGCCCCAGCATTTT